The 25 T cell receptor beta chains below come from one sample, sequenced in a study of OX40 agonist ivuxolimab in advanced cancers. Sequenced by immunoSEQ multiplex PCR; TCRdb stores in-frame clones only, minus some. In the table there are approximately 44,000 clones, about 90% of which are singletons. Here the sequenced sample was CD4+ or CD8+ T cells sorted from blood, taken in a trial of the OX40 agonist ivuxolimab. These receptors were taken from an adult with an advanced solid tumor such as melanoma, head and neck, liver or kidney cancer.

This sequence joins TRBV11-3 and TRBJ2-7; D unresolved. The CDR3 runs 11 residues. Trimming took 7 bases from V and 4 from J, leaving 8 bases between them. Germline assignment: CDR1 SGHNT and CDR2 YENEEA. The chain's CDR3 is CASMIGYEQYF. In DNA, the CDR3 is TGTGCCAGCATGATTGGATACGAGCAGTACTTC.

V gene TRBV27 combines with J gene TRBJ2-2; 9 nucleotides align to TRBD1. The germline CDR1 and CDR2 sequences are MNHEY and SMNVEV (reference sequence). Trimming took 2 bases from V and 1 from J; bases not matched to a gene: 8. The CDR3 length is 18 residues. CDR3 coding DNA: TGTGCCAGCAGTTTACGACCCGGGACAGGGATGAACACCGGGGAGCTGTTTTTT. This codes for CASSLRPGTGMNTGELFF.

This clone was seen a single time. J is TRBJ1-1 and V is TRBV7-8; TRBD1 matches 10 bases. The junction had 12 bases not matched to a gene; V was cut back by 5 bases and J by 3 bases. This CDR3 region has 17 residues. Germline-derived CDR1 and CDR2 are SGHVS and FQNEAQ. The CDR3 sequence is CASSLVPRTGGDTEAFF. In DNA form, the CDR3 reads TGTGCCAGCAGCCTGGTACCACGGACAGGGGGTGACACTGAAGCTTTCTTT.

The CDR3 coding sequence is TGTGCCAGCAGCAAAATGGGGTTATGCCCTCTGAATCAGCCCCAGCATTTT. This codes for CASSKMGLCPLNQPQHF. The chain recombines TRBV21-1 with TRBJ1-5. TRBV21-1 is designated a pseudogene. The CDR3 runs 17 residues.

This chain connects TRBV29-1 to TRBJ1-1; TRBD1 matches 9 bases. J was trimmed by 1 base and V by 0 bases; bases with no gene match: 6. The germline V gene encodes CDR1 SQVTM and CDR2 ANQGSEA. This CDR3 is built from 16 residues. DNA for the CDR3: TGCAGCGTTGAAGACCTACAGGGGGCCCCGAACACTGAAGCTTTCTTT. Translating gives CSVEDLQGAPNTEAFF.

This chain links TRBV4-1 with TRBJ1-3; D call uncertain. There are 16 residues in the CDR3. V was clipped by 1 base and J by 0 bases, with 10 bases between them. Germline-derived CDR1 and CDR2 are MGHRA and YSYEKL. CDR3 region: CASSQARWASGNTIYF. The CDR3 nucleotides read TGCGCCAGCAGCCAAGCGAGATGGGCCTCTGGAAACACCATATATTTT.

The CDR3 spells CASSLTRGGSGVYEQYF. The CDR3 DNA reads as TGTGCCAGCAGTTTAACGCGGGGTGGATCGGGTGTGTACGAGCAGTACTTC. The V and J genes are TRBV27 and TRBJ2-7; tentative D call: TRBD2 (6 bases). From germline, CDR1 is MNHEY and CDR2 SMNVEV (reference sequence). The length of the CDR3 is 17 residues. Trimming cost V 2 bases and J 4 bases, with 21 bases left between them.

The CDR3 nucleotides read TGTGCCAGCAGCACGCTGACAGGACCCTACGAGCAGTACTTC. The encoded protein is CASSTLTGPYEQYF. The V call is TRBV11-3, the J call TRBJ2-7; D is possibly TRBD1 (6 bases). In germline, CDR1 is SGHNT, CDR2 YENEEA. The CDR3 loop spans 14 amino acids. V was clipped by 5 bases and J by 2 bases, with 13 bases between them.

This rearrangement joins TRBV19 to TRBJ2-2; D perhaps matches TRBD1 (6 bases). Trimming left V 3 bases short and J 5 bases short, with 13 bases between. The germline gives CDR1 LNHDA, CDR2 SQIVND (reference sequence). The CDR3 has 15 amino acids. CDR3 nucleotides: TGTGCCAGTAGTATTATACAGGGAAGGACCGGGGAGCTGTTTTTT. Translation gives CASSIIQGRTGELFF.

The chain combines TRBV7-9 with TRBJ2-1, with 8 bases identical to TRBD2. J was trimmed by 8 bases and V by 4 bases; bases with no gene match: 10. Germline-derived CDR1 and CDR2 are SEHNR and FQNEAQ (reference sequence). This CDR3 has 15 amino acids. In DNA form, the CDR3 reads TGTGCCAGCAGCTCTAGCGGCGGGGGGAGGCATGAGCAGTTCTTC. It translates to CASSSSGGGRHEQFF. The entire variable domain, with the rest obtained from reference TRBV7-9 and TRBJ2-1, is as follows: DTGVSQNPRHKITKRGQNVTFRCDPISEHNRLYWYRQTLGQGPEFLTYFQNEAQLEKSRLLSDRFSAERPKGSFSTLEIQRTEQGDSAMYLCASSSSGGGRHEQFFGPGTRLTVL.

This clone was seen more than once but under ten times. The V and J genes are TRBV7-2 and TRBJ2-1; D is undetermined. The germline gives CDR1 SGHTA, CDR2 FQGNSA. Trimming removed 5 bases from V and 5 bases from J, with 7 bases in between. This CDR3 is built from 12 residues. CDR3: CASSPGNNEQFF. CDR3 in DNA: TGTGCCAGCAGCCCGGGTAACAATGAGCAGTTCTTC. The full variable domain, rest sourced from reference TRBV7-2 and TRBJ2-1, is GAGVSQSPSNKVTEKGKDVELRCDPISGHTALYWYRQSLGQGLEFLIYFQGNSAPDKSGLPSDRFSAERTGGSVSTLTIQRTQQEDSAVYLCASSPGNNEQFFGPGTRLTVL.

The chain is built from TRBV6-5 and TRBJ2-7; D perhaps matches TRBD2 (5 bases). The V and J ends lost 0 bases and 0 bases respectively, with 9 bases between them. CDR1 is MNHEY and CDR2 is SVGAGI in the germline V gene. This CDR3 has 15 amino acids. The CDR3: CASSYSSGSSYEQYF. Written as DNA, the CDR3 is TGTGCCAGCAGTTACTCGAGCGGCAGCTCCTACGAGCAGTACTTC.

The chain combines TRBV12-1 with TRBJ2-1. TRBV12-1 is given as a pseudogene. CDR3 length: 16 residues. The CDR3 region is CASSSKVPSSYNEQFF. The CDR3, as DNA: TGTGCCAGCAGCTCCAAGGTGCCGAGCTCCTACAATGAGCAGTTCTTC.

This rearrangement joins TRBV21-1 to TRBJ2-2; the table's D gene call, TRBD2, was not cross checked with the DNA. TRBV21-1 is a pseudogene. CDR3 length: 17 amino acids. In nucleotides, the CDR3 is TGTGCCAGCAGCAAAGCGCTCGGGGGGGCAGGCACCGGGGAGCTGTTTTTT. This sequence encodes CASSKALGGAGTGELFF.

The chain combines TRBV15 with TRBJ2-7; D possibly corresponds to TRBD2 (6 bases). The germline CDR1 and CDR2 sequences are LNHNV and YYDKDF (reference sequence). CDR3 length equals 13 residues. Deletions cut 3 bases from V and 4 bases from J, with 10 bases between. CDR3 region: CATSSPSAYEQYF. CDR3 bases: TGTGCCACCAGCAGCCCTAGCGCGTACGAGCAGTACTTC.

The rearrangement uses TRBV27 and TRBJ2-7; TRBD2 agrees at 11 bases. With V trimmed by 7 bases and J by 2 bases, 4 bases remained unmatched. Germline V lookup: CDR1 MNHEY, CDR2 SMNVEV (reference sequence). The CDR3 runs 14 residues. CDR3 in DNA: TGTGCCAGCAAGCCGGGACTAGCGGCCTACGAGCAGTACTTC. It codes for CASKPGLAAYEQYF.

V is TRBV5-1 and J is TRBJ1-1; TRBD1 is a possible D gene (5 bases). With 0 bases removed from V and 7 bases from J, the gap between germline ends came to 13 bases. Germline loops: CDR1 SGHRS, CDR2 YFSETQ. This CDR3 comprises 14 residues. CDR3 residues: CASSLAGGGSEAFF. CDR3 bases: TGCGCCAGCAGCTTGGCGGGCGGGGGGAGTGAAGCTTTCTTT.

CDR3 residues: CASSQASVSTDTQYF. CDR3 in DNA: TGCGCCAGCAGCCAAGCGTCAGTTAGCACAGATACGCAGTATTTT. V gene TRBV4-3 combines with J gene TRBJ2-3; D remains unclear. The V end lost 1 base, the J end lost 0 bases, and 8 bases lay between the germline ends. Germline loops: CDR1 LGHNA, CDR2 YSLEER. There are 15 residues in the CDR3.

The chain combines TRBV19 with TRBJ2-2, with D maybe TRBD1 (5 bases). The CDR3 covers 14 residues. Germline values: CDR1 LNHDA, CDR2 SQIVND (reference sequence). V dropped 5 bases and J dropped 6 bases, with 13 bases sitting between them. In nucleotides, the CDR3 is TGTGCCAGTAGTTCAGGGAATGCTGCCGGGGAGCTGTTTTTT. Protein sequence: CASSSGNAAGELFF. The whole variable domain, filled in from reference TRBV19 and TRBJ2-2, reads DGGITQSPKYLFRKEGQNVTLSCEQNLNHDAMYWYRQDPGQGLRLIYYSQIVNDFQKGDIAEGYSVSREKKESFPLTVTSAQKNPTAFYLCASSSGNAAGELFFGEGSRLTVL.

This sequence joins TRBV6-1 and TRBJ2-7; D is ambiguous. The CDR3 runs to 10 residues. Germline CDR1 and CDR2: MNHNS and SASEGT. The ends were cut back, 10 bases at V and 2 bases at J, with 6 bases in the middle. CDR3 region: CATQPYEQYF. DNA for the CDR3: TGTGCCACTCAACCCTACGAGCAGTACTTC.

This clone was seen once. This CDR3 reads CASSYRGQGYYEQYF. The CDR3 DNA sequence: TGTGCCAGCAGTTACAGGGGACAGGGATACTACGAGCAGTACTTC. The J gene is TRBJ2-7, the V gene TRBV28; 9 bases are a match to TRBD1. V shed 4 bases, J shed 3 bases, and the junction held 7 bases outside the gene matches. CDR1 and CDR2 (germline): MDHEN, SYDVKM. CDR3 length: 15 residues.

This chain links TRBV30 with TRBJ1-2; D perhaps matches TRBD1 (5 bases). V lost 3 bases to trimming and J lost 5 bases, with 13 bases between them. Germline assignment: CDR1 GTSNPN and CDR2 SVGIG (reference sequence). The CDR3 totals 13 residues. CDR3 coding DNA: TGTGCCTGGAGGGACAACCTAGGATATGGCTACACCTTC. Amino acids: CAWRDNLGYGYTF. Based on the CDR3 plus reference TRBV30 and TRBJ1-2, the full variable domain is SQTIHQWPATLVQPVGSPLSLECTVEGTSNPNLYWYRQAAGRGLQLLFYSVGIGQISSEVPQNLSASRPQDRQFILSSKKLLLSDSGFYLCAWRDNLGYGYTFGSGTRLTVV.

The V gene is TRBV19, the J gene TRBJ1-1; D unresolved. V was trimmed by 4 bases and J by 3 bases, leaving 6 bases between them. The V gene's germline CDR1 is LNHDA and CDR2 SQIVND (reference sequence). The CDR3 runs 12 residues. This CDR3 reads CASSTGYTEAFF. The CDR3 nucleotides are TGTGCCAGTAGTACCGGATACACTGAAGCTTTCTTT.

The V call is TRBV7-8, the J call TRBJ2-2, with 11 bases identical to TRBD1. With 5 bases clipped from V and 9 bases from J, the junction kept 8 bases outside the gene matches. CDR1 and CDR2 (germline): SGHVS, FQNEAQ. CDR3 length: 15 amino acids. CDR3 region: CASSPGQGAPRELFF. CDR3 coding DNA: TGTGCCAGCAGCCCCGGACAGGGGGCGCCCCGGGAGCTGTTTTTT.

This chain connects TRBV9 to TRBJ1-2; D is perhaps TRBD1 (5 bases). The V gene lost 4 bases and the J gene lost 3 bases, with 13 bases spanning the gap. The CDR3 loop spans 14 amino acids. Germline V gives CDR1 SGDLS, CDR2 YYNGEE. The CDR3 protein is CASSNSAGDYGYTF. The CDR3 coding sequence is TGTGCCAGCAGCAACTCCGCGGGGGACTATGGCTACACCTTC.